A selection of T cell receptor beta chains follows, all from one sample in a study of blood T cell repertoires in COVID-19. Clones were sequenced by immunoSEQ multiplex PCR, and TCRdb holds only the in-frame ones, with some missing. The sample has around 250,000 clones, about 82% seen once. The material sequenced was peripheral blood. The receptors originated from a man older than 75 with acute or convalescent COVID-19. Both conserved end residues are part of each CDR3. Fields, in order: D gene, clone size, J gene, V gene, CDR3 DNA, CDR3 protein. The D gene is left open where the match is weak. Clone size is shown for a subset of rows, as once, few, many or a class of expanded clone.

>NA|NA|TRBJ2-7|TRBV27
TGTGCCAGCAGTTTATCTCTCCGGACAGTCTACGAGCAGTACTTC
CASSLSLRTVYEQYF
>NA|NA|TRBJ1-1|TRBV19
TGTGCCAGTAGACTGACAGTTTACCCAACGAACACTGAAGCTTTCTTT
CASRLTVYPTNTEAFF
>TRBD2|NA|TRBJ2-7|TRBV28
TGTGCCAGCAGTTTGCCGGGGGGGCGAGAACACTTC
CASSLPGGREHF
>NA|NA|TRBJ1-3|TRBV3-1/TRBV3-2
TGTGCCAGCAGCCAAGGAAGTAGTCTAATCTCTGGAAACACCATATATTTT
CASSQGSSLISGNTIYF
>NA|few|TRBJ1-2|TRBV5-4
TGTGCCAGCAGCTTGATGGAGGGACTAAACTATGGCTACACCTTC
CASSLMEGLNYGYTF
>TRBD1|NA|TRBJ1-1|TRBV27
TGTGCCAGCAGTCCGACGATGGGACAGCCGAACACTGAAGCTTTCTTT
CASSPTMGQPNTEAFF
>TRBD1|NA|TRBJ1-5|TRBV27
TGTGCCAGCAGTCTAGGGACAGGGAGACAGCCCCAGCATTTT
CASSLGTGRQPQHF
>NA|NA|TRBJ2-2|TRBV19
TGTGCCAGTAGCCCGCGGGGAAGTACCGGGGAGCTGTTTTTT
CASSPRGSTGELFF
>TRBD1|NA|TRBJ1-5|TRBV28
TGTGCCAGCAGTTTATCCAGGGGGCGTTATCAGCCCCAGCATTTT
CASSLSRGRYQPQHF
>TRBD1|NA|TRBJ2-7|TRBV19
TGTGCAAGTAGTATACCGGGACAGAAATCCTACGAGCAGTACTTC
CASSIPGQKSYEQYF
>NA|NA|TRBJ2-3|TRBV10-3
TGTGCCGCCGGTGCGGGCGGAACAGATACGCAGTATTTT
CAAGAGGTDTQYF
>NA|NA|TRBJ2-5|TRBV6-6
TGTGCCAGCAGCTCGGGACTCCCGGCACGAGAGACCCAGTACTTC
CASSSGLPARETQYF
>NA|NA|TRBJ1-5|TRBV5-1
TGCGCCAGCAGCTTGGACGGTTATAGCAATCAGCCCCAGCATTTT
CASSLDGYSNQPQHF
>TRBD1|NA|TRBJ1-2|TRBV7-9
TGTGCCGGCCGGACAGGGGATACCTATGGCTACACCTTC
CAGRTGDTYGYTF
>NA|NA|TRBJ1-1|TRBV27
TGTGCCAGCAGTTTAAGGGGGGGGACTGAAGCTTTCTTT
CASSLRGGTEAFF
>NA|NA|TRBJ2-7|TRBV6-5
TGTGCCAGCAGATCCGGAGCGGGTCTCTCCTACGAGCAGTACTTC
CASRSGAGLSYEQYF
>NA|NA|TRBJ1-3|TRBV7-2
TGTGCCAGCAGCTTAGCGGGCTCCAGAGGGAACACCATATATTTT
CASSLAGSRGNTIYF
>NA|NA|TRBJ2-2|TRBV18
TGTGCCAGCTCACCACCAACACATATTACCGGGGAGCTGTTTTTT
CASSPPTHITGELFF
>NA|once|TRBJ1-5|TRBV23-1
TGCGCCAGCAGTCAATCTAGACAGCCCCAGCATTTT
CASSQSRQPQHF
>TRBD1|NA|TRBJ1-5|TRBV3-1/TRBV3-2
TGTGCCAGCAGCCGCGGGGGACAGGGAAGTCAGCCCCAGCATTTT
CASSRGGQGSQPQHF
>TRBD1|few|TRBJ2-7|TRBV7-8
TGTGCCAGCAGCAAAGGACAGGGGCACTACGAGCAGTACTTC
CASSKGQGHYEQYF
>NA|NA|TRBJ2-3|TRBV9
TGTGCCAGCAGCGTAGGGACAGCCCGCACAGATACGCAGTATTTT
CASSVGTARTDTQYF